This is a list of T cell receptor beta chains from one sample in a study of blood T cell repertoires in COVID-19. TCRdb's table, derived via immunoSEQ multiplex PCR, lists solely in-frame clones and lacks some. The repertoire holds roughly 57,000 clones, with 90% as singletons. Source material: peripheral blood. All receptors come from a human donor in a cohort sampled during active COVID-19. The CDR3 runs from the conserved cysteine through the conserved F or W. A D gene is named only where the DNA matches it firmly. Size values are once, few and many counts, or a class for expanded clones, and some rows have none.

V	D	size	J	CDR3	DNA
TRBV6-5	-	-	TRBJ2-7	CASKVARSYEQYF	TGTGCCAGCAAGGTAGCAAGGTCCTACGAGCAGTACTTC
TRBV7-8	-	-	TRBJ2-2	CASSLVSSRQAELFF	TGTGCCAGCAGCTTAGTCTCGAGCAGACAAGCGGAGCTGTTTTTT
TRBV2	TRBD1	-	TRBJ2-4	CASRGGTGGNQYF	TGTGCCAGCAGGGGTGGGACAGGCGGGAATCAGTACTTC
TRBV7-2	-	once	TRBJ2-7	CASSLEVGAYYEQYF	TGTGCCAGCAGCTTAGAAGTGGGAGCCTACTACGAGCAGTACTTC
TRBV4-1	-	-	TRBJ2-7	CASSQDIGGSRHEQYF	TGCGCCAGCAGCCAAGATATAGGCGGCAGCCGCCACGAGCAGTACTTC
TRBV9	TRBD1	-	TRBJ2-2	CASSVRQGTGELFF	TGTGCCAGCAGCGTAAGACAGGGGACCGGGGAGCTGTTTTTT
TRBV19	TRBD1	-	TRBJ1-1	CASSNLGQGKRAEAFF	TGTGCCAGTAGTAACCTGGGACAGGGGAAAAGGGCTGAAGCTTTCTTT
TRBV3-1/TRBV3-2	-	-	TRBJ2-2	CASRPGKAAGELFF	TGTGCCAGCAGGCCCGGGAAGGCGGCTGGGGAGCTGTTTTTT
TRBV11-2	-	-	TRBJ1-2	CASSLGSQAGYGYTF	TGTGCCAGCAGCTTAGGATCCCAGGCGGGCTATGGCTACACCTTC
TRBV6-2/TRBV6-3	-	-	TRBJ2-7	CASSRQQVYEQYF	TGTGCCAGCAGTCGTCAACAGGTTTACGAGCAGTACTTC
TRBV2	TRBD2	-	TRBJ2-6	CASGVPLAGISGANVLTF	TGTGCCAGCGGAGTACCACTAGCGGGGATCTCTGGGGCCAACGTCCTGACTTTC
TRBV9	TRBD1	-	TRBJ1-2	CASSAKDRGTYGYTF	TGTGCCAGCAGCGCGAAGGACAGGGGCACCTATGGCTACACCTTC
TRBV6-2/TRBV6-3	-	-	TRBJ2-1	CASSGQSSYNEQFF	TGTGCCAGCAGCGGACAGAGCTCCTACAATGAGCAGTTCTTC
TRBV4-3	-	-	TRBJ2-1	CASSQEQDYSYNEQFF	TGCGCCAGCAGCCAAGAACAAGACTACTCCTACAATGAGCAGTTCTTC
TRBV30	TRBD2	few	TRBJ2-7	CAWSVRGRVVAGAYYEQYF	TGTGCCTGGAGTGTACGCGGCAGAGTGGTAGCGGGGGCCTACTACGAGCAGTACTTC
TRBV6-5	TRBD1	-	TRBJ1-3	CASSIDRDPGNTIYF	TGTGCCAGCAGTATTGACAGGGATCCTGGAAACACCATATATTTT
TRBV6-5	TRBD1	-	TRBJ1-4	CASSPGQVNEKLFF	TGTGCCAGCAGTCCGGGACAGGTTAATGAAAAACTGTTTTTT
TRBV24-1	TRBD2	-	TRBJ2-5	CATSDVKRGESETQYF	TGTGCCACCAGTGATGTGAAGCGGGGGGAGTCGGAGACCCAGTACTTC
TRBV12-3/TRBV12-4	-	once	TRBJ2-3	CASSRGGADTQYF	TGTGCCAGCAGTCGGGGAGGTGCAGATACGCAGTATTTT
TRBV18	-	once	TRBJ2-5	CASSPFVDFETQYF	TGTGCCAGCTCACCATTTGTGGACTTTGAGACCCAGTACTTC
TRBV9	TRBD2	-	TRBJ2-1	CASTPSSGSTGGQFF	TGTGCCAGCACCCCGAGCAGCGGGAGTACGGGTGGGCAGTTCTTC
TRBV6-4	TRBD1	-	TRBJ1-2	CASRADQLGDRVAYYGYTF	TGTGCCAGCCGGGCCGACCAGCTGGGGGACAGGGTCGCCTATTATGGCTACACCTTC
TRBV6-5	-	-	TRBJ2-3	CASSRQDSTDTQYF	TGTGCCAGCAGCCGACAAGATAGCACAGATACGCAGTATTTT
TRBV30	-	-	TRBJ1-1	CAWSAGPEAFF	TGTGCCTGGAGCGCTGGGCCAGAAGCTTTCTTT
TRBV6-6	TRBD1	once	TRBJ2-2	CASRQGARGGELFF	TGTGCCAGCCGACAGGGGGCGCGGGGCGGGGAGCTGTTTTTT
TRBV11-2	-	-	TRBJ1-6	CASSAYRSGNSPLHF	TGTGCCAGCAGCGCTTACAGGAGCGGGAATTCACCCCTCCACTTT
TRBV11-1	-	-	TRBJ2-2	CASSLTGATGELFF	TGTGCCAGCAGTTTAACAGGAGCCACCGGGGAGCTGTTTTTT
TRBV6-6	TRBD1	-	TRBJ2-2	CASSSYRGGRGELFF	TGTGCCAGCAGTTCCTACAGGGGTGGACGCGGGGAGCTGTTTTTT
TRBV19	-	-	TRBJ2-4	CASNPPRQDRGIQYF	TGTGCCAGTAATCCACCGAGGCAGGATAGGGGGATTCAGTACTTC
TRBV3-1/TRBV3-2	TRBD2	-	TRBJ2-2	CASSPGGSLVDPGELFF	TGTGCCAGCAGTCCCGGGGGGTCCCTTGTCGATCCAGGGGAGCTGTTTTTT
TRBV9	TRBD1	-	TRBJ2-3	CASSVAPQGGTDTQYF	TGTGCCAGCAGCGTAGCTCCCCAGGGGGGCACAGATACGCAGTATTTT
TRBV5-6	-	-	TRBJ2-1	CASSLVMADEQFF	TGTGCCAGCAGCTTGGTAATGGCAGATGAGCAGTTCTTC
TRBV28	-	-	TRBJ2-1	CASSSEDLPFF	TGTGCCAGCAGTTCGGAGGACTTACCGTTCTTC
TRBV19	-	-	TRBJ2-3	CASSIGSYYTDTQYF	TGTGCCAGTAGTATTGGGTCCTACTACACAGATACGCAGTATTTT
TRBV3-1/TRBV3-2	TRBD1	-	TRBJ2-7	CASSQEADRGYEQYF	TGTGCCAGCAGCCAAGAAGCGGACAGGGGCTACGAGCAGTACTTC
TRBV15	-	-	TRBJ1-5	CATSRDRGKQPQHF	TGTGCCACCAGCAGAGACAGGGGTAAACAGCCCCAGCATTTT
TRBV19	TRBD1	-	TRBJ1-4	CATVSSGQGIEKLFF	TGTGCCACAGTATCATCGGGACAGGGCATTGAAAAACTGTTTTTT
TRBV24-1	TRBD1	few	TRBJ1-5	CATSDRGLQPQHF	TGTGCCACCAGTGACAGGGGGCTTCAGCCCCAGCATTTT
TRBV27	TRBD1	-	TRBJ2-1	CASAYRGASYNEQFF	TGTGCCAGCGCGTACAGGGGAGCATCCTACAATGAGCAGTTCTTC
TRBV27	-	-	TRBJ1-1	CASSLSSLMNTEAFF	TGTGCCAGCAGTTTATCGTCCCTTATGAACACTGAAGCTTTCTTT
TRBV19	-	-	TRBJ2-3	CATQSFISTDTQYF	TGTGCCACCCAGTCCTTTATAAGCACAGATACGCAGTATTTT
TRBV28	TRBD1	-	TRBJ1-4	CASSSPDRVDEKLFF	TGTGCCAGCAGTTCCCCAGACAGGGTAGATGAAAAACTGTTTTTT
TRBV29-1	-	-	TRBJ2-1	CSVYRTDLLEGNEQFF	TGCAGCGTATACAGGACAGACCTCCTGGAAGGAAATGAGCAGTTCTTC
TRBV5-5	-	-	TRBJ2-5	CASSSQGWEETQYF	TGTGCCAGCAGCTCACAGGGCTGGGAAGAGACCCAGTACTTC
TRBV9	-	once	TRBJ2-7	CASSERQDNYEQYF	TGTGCCAGCAGCGAGAGACAGGACAATTACGAGCAGTACTTC
TRBV30	-	-	TRBJ2-4	CAWGARTPAKNIQYF	TGTGCCTGGGGGGCCAGAACCCCTGCCAAAAACATTCAGTACTTC
TRBV6-5	TRBD1	-	TRBJ1-1	CASSLQGATEAFF	TGTGCCAGCAGTTTACAGGGGGCGACTGAAGCTTTCTTT
TRBV4-1	-	once	TRBJ1-3	CASSRGGVVYSGNTIYF	TGCGCCAGCAGCCGCGGCGGTGTCGTTTACTCTGGAAACACCATATATTTT
TRBV4-3	-	once	TRBJ1-3	CASSQDWTAPGNTIYF	TGCGCCAGCAGCCAAGATTGGACAGCTCCTGGAAACACCATATATTTT
TRBV4-2	TRBD1	-	TRBJ1-1	CASSHPRTGGKTEAFF	TGTGCCAGCAGCCACCCAAGGACAGGGGGTAAGACTGAAGCTTTCTTT
TRBV12-3/TRBV12-4	-	-	TRBJ1-5	CASSFLANQPQHF	TGTGCCAGCAGTTTTTTGGCAAATCAGCCCCAGCATTTT
TRBV6-4	TRBD1	-	TRBJ2-1	CAIHSPGQPSYNEQFF	TGTGCCATTCATAGTCCGGGACAGCCCTCCTACAATGAGCAGTTCTTC
TRBV6-5	-	-	TRBJ1-2	CASRGQEGGYTF	TGTGCCAGCAGGGGGCAGGAGGGTGGCTACACCTTC
TRBV4-3	TRBD1	-	TRBJ1-1	CASSRTGITEAFF	TGCGCCAGCAGCCGGACAGGGATCACTGAAGCTTTCTTT
TRBV6-5	-	-	TRBJ2-5	CASSYREGETQYF	TGTGCCAGCAGTTATCGTGAGGGAGAGACCCAGTACTTC
TRBV19	TRBD2	-	TRBJ2-1	CASRRGLAGVYEQFF	TGTGCCAGTAGGAGGGGACTAGCGGGAGTTTATGAGCAGTTCTTC
TRBV7-2	TRBD1	-	TRBJ2-1	CASRLKTEDRFKSNEQFF	TGTGCCAGCAGACTAAAAACCGAGGACAGGTTCAAATCCAATGAGCAGTTCTTC